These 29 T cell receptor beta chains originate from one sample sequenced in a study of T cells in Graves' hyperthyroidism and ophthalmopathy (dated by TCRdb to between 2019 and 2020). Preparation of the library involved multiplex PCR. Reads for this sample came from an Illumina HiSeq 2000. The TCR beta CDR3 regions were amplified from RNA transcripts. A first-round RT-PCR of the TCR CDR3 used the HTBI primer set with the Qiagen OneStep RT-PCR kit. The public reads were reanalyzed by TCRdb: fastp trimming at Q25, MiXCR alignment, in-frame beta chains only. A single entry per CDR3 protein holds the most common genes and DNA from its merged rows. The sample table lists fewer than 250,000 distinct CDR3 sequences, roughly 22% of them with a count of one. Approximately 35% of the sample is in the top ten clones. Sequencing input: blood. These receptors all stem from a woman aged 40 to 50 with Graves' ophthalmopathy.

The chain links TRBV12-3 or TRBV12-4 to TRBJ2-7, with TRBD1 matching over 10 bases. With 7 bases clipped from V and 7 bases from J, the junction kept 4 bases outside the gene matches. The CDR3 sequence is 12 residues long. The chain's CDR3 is CASTPGQGEQYF. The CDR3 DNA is TGTGCCAGCACCCCGGGACAGGGGGAGCAGTACTTC.

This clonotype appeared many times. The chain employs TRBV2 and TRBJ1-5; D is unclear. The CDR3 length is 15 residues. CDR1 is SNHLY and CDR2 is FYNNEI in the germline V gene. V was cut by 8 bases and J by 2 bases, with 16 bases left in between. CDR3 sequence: CASSPAGFGNQPQHF. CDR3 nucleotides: TGTGCCAGCTCCCCCGCGGGTTTTGGCAATCAGCCCCAGCATTTT.

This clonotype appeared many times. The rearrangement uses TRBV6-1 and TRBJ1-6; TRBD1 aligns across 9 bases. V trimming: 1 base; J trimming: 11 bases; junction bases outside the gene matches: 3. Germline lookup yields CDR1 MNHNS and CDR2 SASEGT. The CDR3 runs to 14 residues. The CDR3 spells CASSEVGTGPPLHF. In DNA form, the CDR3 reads TGTGCCAGCAGTGAAGTTGGGACAGGGCCACCCCTCCACTTT.

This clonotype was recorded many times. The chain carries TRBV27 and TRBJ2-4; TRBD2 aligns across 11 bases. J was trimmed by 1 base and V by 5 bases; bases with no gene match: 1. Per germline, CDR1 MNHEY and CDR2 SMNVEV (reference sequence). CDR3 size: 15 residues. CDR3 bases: TGTGCCAGCAGTCCTAGCGGGAGGGCCAAAAACATTCAGTACTTC. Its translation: CASSPSGRAKNIQYF.

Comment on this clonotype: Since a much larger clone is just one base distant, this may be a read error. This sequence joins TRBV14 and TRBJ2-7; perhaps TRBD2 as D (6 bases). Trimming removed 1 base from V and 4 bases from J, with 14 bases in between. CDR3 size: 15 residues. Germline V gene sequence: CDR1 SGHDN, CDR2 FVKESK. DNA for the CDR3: TGTGCCAGCAGCCAAGGTTCTATCGGGAGTTACGAGCAGTACTTC. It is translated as CASSQGSIGSYEQYF.

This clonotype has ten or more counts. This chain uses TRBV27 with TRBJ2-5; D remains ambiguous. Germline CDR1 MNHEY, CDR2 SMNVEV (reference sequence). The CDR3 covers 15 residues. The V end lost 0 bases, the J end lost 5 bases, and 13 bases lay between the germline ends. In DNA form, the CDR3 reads TGTGCCAGCAGTTTATCCATGGCGCGTCGGGAGACCCAGTACTTC. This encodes CASSLSMARRETQYF.

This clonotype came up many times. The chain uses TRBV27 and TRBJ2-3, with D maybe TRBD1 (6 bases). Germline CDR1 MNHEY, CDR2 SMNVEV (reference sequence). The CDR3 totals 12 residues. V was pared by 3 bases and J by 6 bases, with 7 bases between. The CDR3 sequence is CASSFQGDTQYF. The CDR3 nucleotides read TGTGCCAGCAGTTTCCAGGGGGATACGCAGTATTTT.

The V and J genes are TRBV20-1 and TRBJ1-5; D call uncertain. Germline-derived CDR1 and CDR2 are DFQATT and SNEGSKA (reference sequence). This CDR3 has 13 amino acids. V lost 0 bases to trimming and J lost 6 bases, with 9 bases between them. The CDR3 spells CSARDLFGQPQHF. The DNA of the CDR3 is TGCAGTGCTAGAGATCTTTTTGGTCAGCCCCAGCATTTT.

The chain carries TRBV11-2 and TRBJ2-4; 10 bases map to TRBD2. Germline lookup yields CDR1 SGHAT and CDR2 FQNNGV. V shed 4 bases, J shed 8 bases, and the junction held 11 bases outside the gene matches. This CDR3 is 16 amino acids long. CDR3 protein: CASSSNSGGLSDIQYF. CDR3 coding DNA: TGTGCCAGCAGCTCCAATAGCGGGGGGCTGTCGGACATTCAGTACTTC.

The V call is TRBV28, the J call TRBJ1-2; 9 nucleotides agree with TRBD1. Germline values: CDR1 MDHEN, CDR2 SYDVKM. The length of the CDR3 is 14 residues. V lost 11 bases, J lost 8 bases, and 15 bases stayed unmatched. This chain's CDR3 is CAWSADRGVYGYTF. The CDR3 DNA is TGTGCCTGGAGTGCGGACAGGGGTGTTTACGGCTACACCTTC.

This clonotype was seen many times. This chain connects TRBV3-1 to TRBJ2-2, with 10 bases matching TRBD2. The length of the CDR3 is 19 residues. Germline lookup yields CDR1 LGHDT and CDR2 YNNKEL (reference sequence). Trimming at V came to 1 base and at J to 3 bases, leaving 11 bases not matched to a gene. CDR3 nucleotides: TGTGCCAGCAGCCAAGGAAGGCTAGCGGGAGTAATCGACACCGGGGAGCTGTTTTTT. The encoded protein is CASSQGRLAGVIDTGELFF.

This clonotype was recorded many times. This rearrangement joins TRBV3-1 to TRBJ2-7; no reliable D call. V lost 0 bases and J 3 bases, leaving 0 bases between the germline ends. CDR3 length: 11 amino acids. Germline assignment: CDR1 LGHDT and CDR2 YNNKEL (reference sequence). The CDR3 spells CASSQDYEQYF. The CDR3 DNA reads TGTGCCAGCAGCCAAGACTACGAGCAGTACTTC.

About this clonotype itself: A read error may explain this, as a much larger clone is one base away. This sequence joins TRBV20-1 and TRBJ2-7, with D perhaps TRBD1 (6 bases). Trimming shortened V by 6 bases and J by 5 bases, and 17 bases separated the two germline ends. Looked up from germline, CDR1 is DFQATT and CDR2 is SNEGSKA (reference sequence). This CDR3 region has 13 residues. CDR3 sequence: CSATGQCGHEQYF. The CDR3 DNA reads TGCAGTGCCACCGGACAGTGCGGACACGAGCAGTACTTC.

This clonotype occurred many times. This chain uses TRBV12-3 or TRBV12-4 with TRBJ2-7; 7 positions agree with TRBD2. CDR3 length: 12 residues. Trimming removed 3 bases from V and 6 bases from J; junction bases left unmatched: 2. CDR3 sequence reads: CASSFASGEQYF. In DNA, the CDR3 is TGTGCCAGCAGTTTCGCTAGCGGCGAGCAGTACTTC.

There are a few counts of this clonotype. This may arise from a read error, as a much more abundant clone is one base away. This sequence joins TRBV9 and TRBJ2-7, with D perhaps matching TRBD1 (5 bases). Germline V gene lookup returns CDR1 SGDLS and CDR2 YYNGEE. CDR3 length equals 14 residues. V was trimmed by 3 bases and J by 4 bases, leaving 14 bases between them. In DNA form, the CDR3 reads TGTGCCAGCAGCGCGTCAATGTGGACATACGAGCAGTACTTC. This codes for CASSASMWTYEQYF.

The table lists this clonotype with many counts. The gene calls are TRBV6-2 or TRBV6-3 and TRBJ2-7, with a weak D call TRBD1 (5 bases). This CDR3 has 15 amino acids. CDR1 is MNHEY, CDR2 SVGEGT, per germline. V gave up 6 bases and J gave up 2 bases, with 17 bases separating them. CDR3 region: CASRLIDWGTYEQYF. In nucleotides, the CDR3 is TGTGCCAGCAGATTAATAGACTGGGGCACCTACGAGCAGTACTTC.

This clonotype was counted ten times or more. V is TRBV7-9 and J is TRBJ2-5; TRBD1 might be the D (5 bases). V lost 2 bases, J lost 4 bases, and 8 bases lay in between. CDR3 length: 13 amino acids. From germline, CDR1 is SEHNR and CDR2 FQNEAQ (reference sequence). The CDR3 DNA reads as TGTGCCAGCAGCTTAAGACAGTTAGAGACCCAGTACTTC. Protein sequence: CASSLRQLETQYF. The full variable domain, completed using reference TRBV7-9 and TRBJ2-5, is DTGVSQNPRHKITKRGQNVTFRCDPISEHNRLYWYRQTLGQGPEFLTYFQNEAQLEKSRLLSDRFSAERPKGSFSTLEIQRTEQGDSAMYLCASSLRQLETQYFGPGTRLLVL.

The CDR3 loop reads CASRRTGTGTNTGELFF. The CDR3 DNA sequence: TGTGCCAGCAGACGAACCGGGACAGGGACGAACACCGGGGAGCTGTTTTTT. This chain links TRBV6-1 with TRBJ2-2; 9 positions match TRBD1. V lost 6 bases and J lost 0; bases outside the gene matches: 8. The CDR3 covers 17 residues. The V gene's germline CDR1 is MNHNS and CDR2 SASEGT.

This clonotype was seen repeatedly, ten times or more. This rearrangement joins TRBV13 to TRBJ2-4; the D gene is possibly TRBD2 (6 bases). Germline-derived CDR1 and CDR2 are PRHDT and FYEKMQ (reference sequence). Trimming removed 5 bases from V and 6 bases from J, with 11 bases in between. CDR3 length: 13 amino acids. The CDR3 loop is CASSPGLLNIQYF. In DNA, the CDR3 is TGTGCCAGCAGCCCGGGACTTCTAAACATTCAGTACTTC.

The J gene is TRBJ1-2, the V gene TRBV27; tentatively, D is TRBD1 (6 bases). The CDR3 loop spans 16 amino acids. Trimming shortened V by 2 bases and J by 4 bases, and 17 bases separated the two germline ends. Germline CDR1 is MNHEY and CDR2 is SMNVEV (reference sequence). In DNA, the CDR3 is TGTGCCAGCAGTTTAAGGCCGGACAGCCGATTCTATGGCTACACCTTC. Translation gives CASSLRPDSRFYGYTF.

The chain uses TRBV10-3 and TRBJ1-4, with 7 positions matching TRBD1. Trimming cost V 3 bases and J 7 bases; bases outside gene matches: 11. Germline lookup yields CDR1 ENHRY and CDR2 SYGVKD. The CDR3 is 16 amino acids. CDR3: CAISDVRTGRAEKLFF. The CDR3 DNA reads TGTGCCATCAGTGATGTGAGGACAGGCCGGGCTGAAAAACTGTTTTTT.

As DNA, the CDR3 is TGTGCCAGCAGTTCTCGTGGGGGGGCTGAGACCCAGTACTTC. Encoded protein: CASSSRGGAETQYF. The gene calls are TRBV6-5 and TRBJ2-5, with a weak D call TRBD2 (7 bases). V lost 4 bases and J lost 5, with 14 bases in between. Germline V lookup: CDR1 MNHEY, CDR2 SVGAGI. There are 14 residues in the CDR3.

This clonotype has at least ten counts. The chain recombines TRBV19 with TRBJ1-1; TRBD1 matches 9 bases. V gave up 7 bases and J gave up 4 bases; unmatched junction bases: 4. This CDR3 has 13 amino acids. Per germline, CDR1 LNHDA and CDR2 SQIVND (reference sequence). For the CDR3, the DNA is TGTGCCAGTACGGGACAGGGAGGCACTGAAGCTTTCTTT. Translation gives CASTGQGGTEAFF.

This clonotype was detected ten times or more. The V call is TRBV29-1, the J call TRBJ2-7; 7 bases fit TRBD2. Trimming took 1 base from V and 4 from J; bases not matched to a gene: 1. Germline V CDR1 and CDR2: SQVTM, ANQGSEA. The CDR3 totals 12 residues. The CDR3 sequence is CSVEGGGYEQYF. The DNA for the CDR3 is TGCAGCGTTGAAGGGGGGGGGTACGAGCAGTACTTC.

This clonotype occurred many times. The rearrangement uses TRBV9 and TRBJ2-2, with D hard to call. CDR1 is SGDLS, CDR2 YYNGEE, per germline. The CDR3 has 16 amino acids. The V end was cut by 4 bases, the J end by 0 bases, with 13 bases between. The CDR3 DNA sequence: TGTGCCAGCAGCCAAGGAGACCTAACGAACACCGGGGAGCTGTTTTTT. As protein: CASSQGDLTNTGELFF.

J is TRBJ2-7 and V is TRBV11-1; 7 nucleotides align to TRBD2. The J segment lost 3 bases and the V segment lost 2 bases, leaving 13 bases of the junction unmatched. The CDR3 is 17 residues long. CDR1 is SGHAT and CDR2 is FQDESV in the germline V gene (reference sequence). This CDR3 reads CASSLTRGRGDNYEQYF. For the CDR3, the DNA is TGTGCCAGCAGCTTAACTCGGGGGAGGGGAGATAACTACGAGCAGTACTTC.

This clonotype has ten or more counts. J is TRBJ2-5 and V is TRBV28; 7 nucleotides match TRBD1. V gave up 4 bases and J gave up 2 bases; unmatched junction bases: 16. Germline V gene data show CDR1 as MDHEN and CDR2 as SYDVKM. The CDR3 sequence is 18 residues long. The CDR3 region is CASSSMIYLGQPQETQYF. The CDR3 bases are TGTGCCAGCAGTTCAATGATTTATTTGGGACAGCCACAAGAGACCCAGTACTTC.

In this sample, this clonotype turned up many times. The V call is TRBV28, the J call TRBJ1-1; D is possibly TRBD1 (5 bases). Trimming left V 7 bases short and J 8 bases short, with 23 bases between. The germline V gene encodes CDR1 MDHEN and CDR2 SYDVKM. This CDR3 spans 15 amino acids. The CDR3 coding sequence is TGTGCCAGCATCCAGTCCGGGACGGCAGCCTACGAAGCTTTCTTT. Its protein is CASIQSGTAAYEAFF.

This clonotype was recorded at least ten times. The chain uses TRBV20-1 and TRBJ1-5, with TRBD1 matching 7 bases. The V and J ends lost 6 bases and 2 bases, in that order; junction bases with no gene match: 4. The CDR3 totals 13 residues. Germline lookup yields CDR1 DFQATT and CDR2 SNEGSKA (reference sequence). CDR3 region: CSAGGQGNQPQHF. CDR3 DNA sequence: TGCAGTGCGGGAGGACAGGGCAATCAGCCCCAGCATTTT.